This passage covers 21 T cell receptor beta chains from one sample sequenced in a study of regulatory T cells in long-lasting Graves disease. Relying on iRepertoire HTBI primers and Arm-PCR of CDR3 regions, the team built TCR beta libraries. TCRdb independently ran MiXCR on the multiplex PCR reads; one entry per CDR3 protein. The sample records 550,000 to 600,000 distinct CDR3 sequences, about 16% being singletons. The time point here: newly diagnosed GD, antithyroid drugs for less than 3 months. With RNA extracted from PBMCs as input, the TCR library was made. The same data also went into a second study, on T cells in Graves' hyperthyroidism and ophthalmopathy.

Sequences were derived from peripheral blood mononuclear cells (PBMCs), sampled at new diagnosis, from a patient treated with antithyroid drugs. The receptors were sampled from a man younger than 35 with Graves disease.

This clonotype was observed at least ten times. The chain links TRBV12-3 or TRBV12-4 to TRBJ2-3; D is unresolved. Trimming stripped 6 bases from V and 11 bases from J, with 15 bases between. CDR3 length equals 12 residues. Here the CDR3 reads CASSTGHPLQYF. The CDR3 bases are TGTGCCAGCAGCACCGGGCACCCCCTGCAGTATTTT.

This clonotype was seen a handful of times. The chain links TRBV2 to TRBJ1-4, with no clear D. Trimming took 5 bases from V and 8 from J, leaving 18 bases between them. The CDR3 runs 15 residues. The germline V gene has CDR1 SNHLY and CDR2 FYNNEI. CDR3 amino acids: CASSLQTTLREKLFF. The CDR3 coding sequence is TGTGCCAGCAGTCTCCAGACGACCTTACGAGAAAAACTGTTTTTT.

The CDR3 bases are TGTGCCAGCAGCCACGCTGGTGGGACTTCCTACGAGCAGTACTTC. Translation: CASSHAGGTSYEQYF. The genes are TRBV13 and TRBJ2-7, with D possibly being TRBD2 (6 bases). The germline V gene has CDR1 PRHDT and CDR2 FYEKMQ (reference sequence). V dropped 5 bases and J dropped 1 base, with 15 bases sitting between them. This CDR3 is 15 amino acids long.

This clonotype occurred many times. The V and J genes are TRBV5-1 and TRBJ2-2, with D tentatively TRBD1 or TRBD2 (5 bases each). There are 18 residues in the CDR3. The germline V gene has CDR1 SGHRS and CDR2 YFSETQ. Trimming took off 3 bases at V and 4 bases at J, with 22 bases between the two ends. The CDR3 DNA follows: TGCGCCAGCAGCTCACGGGGCTACGGGAAGAGGGGCACCGGGGAGCTGTTTTTT. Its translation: CASSSRGYGKRGTGELFF.

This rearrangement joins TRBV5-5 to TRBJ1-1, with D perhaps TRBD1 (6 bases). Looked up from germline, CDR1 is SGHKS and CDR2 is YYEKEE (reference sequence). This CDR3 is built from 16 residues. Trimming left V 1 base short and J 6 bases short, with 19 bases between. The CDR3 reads CASSLFAGSEGAEAFF. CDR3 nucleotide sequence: TGTGCCAGCAGCTTGTTTGCAGGGTCGGAGGGGGCTGAAGCTTTCTTT. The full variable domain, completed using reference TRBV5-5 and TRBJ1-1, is DAGVTQSPTHLIKTRGQQVTLRCSPISGHKSVSWYQQVLGQGPQFIFQYYEKEERGRGNFPDRFSARQFPNYSSELNVNALLLGDSALYLCASSLFAGSEGAEAFFGQGTRLTVV.

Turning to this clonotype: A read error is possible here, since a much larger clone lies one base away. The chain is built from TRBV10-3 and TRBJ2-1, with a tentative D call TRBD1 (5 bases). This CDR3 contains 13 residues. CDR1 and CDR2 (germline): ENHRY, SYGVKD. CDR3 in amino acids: CAVSQDKNYEQFF. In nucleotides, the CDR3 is TGTGCCGTCAGCCAGGACAAGAACTACGAGCAGTTCTTC.

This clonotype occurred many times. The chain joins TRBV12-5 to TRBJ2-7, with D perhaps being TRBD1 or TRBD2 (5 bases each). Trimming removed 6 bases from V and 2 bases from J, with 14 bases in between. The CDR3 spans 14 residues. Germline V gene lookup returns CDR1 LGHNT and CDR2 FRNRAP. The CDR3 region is CASGPGTTTYEQYF. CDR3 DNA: TGTGCTAGTGGGCCCGGGACCACTACCTACGAGCAGTACTTC.

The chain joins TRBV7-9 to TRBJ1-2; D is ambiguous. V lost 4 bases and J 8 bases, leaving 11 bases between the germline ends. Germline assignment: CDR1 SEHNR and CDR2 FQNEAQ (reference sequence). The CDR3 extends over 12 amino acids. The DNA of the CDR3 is TGTGCCAGCAGCTCCCTGGCTAAGGGCTACACCTTC. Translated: CASSSLAKGYTF.

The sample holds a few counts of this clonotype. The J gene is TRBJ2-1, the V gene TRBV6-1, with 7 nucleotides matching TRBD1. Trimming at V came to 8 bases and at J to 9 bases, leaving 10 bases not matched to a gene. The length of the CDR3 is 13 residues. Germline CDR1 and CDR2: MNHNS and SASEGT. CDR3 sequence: CASGNRGVGEQFF. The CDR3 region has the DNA TGTGCCAGCGGTAACAGGGGAGTCGGTGAGCAGTTCTTC.

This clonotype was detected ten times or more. The CDR3 coding sequence is TGTGCCAGCAGTCATACAGGGTCTCGGAATCAGCCCCAGCATTTT. Amino acids: CASSHTGSRNQPQHF. This rearrangement joins TRBV3-1 to TRBJ1-5, with D tentatively TRBD1 (6 bases). CDR1 is LGHDT, CDR2 YNNKEL, per germline (reference sequence). Deletions cut 6 bases from V and 4 bases from J, with 16 bases between. The CDR3 is made up of 15 amino acids.

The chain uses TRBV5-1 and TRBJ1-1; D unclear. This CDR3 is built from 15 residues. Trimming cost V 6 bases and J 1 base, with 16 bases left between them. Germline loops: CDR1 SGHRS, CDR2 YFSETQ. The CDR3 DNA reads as TGCGCCAGCAAAGGGCAGGCCGTGGGGAACACTGAAGCTTTCTTT. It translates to CASKGQAVGNTEAFF.

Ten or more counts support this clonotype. The CDR3 reads CASSLDQVGQETQYF. The CDR3 coding sequence is TGTGCCAGCAGCTTAGATCAGGTGGGGCAAGAGACCCAGTACTTC. The chain uses TRBV11-2 and TRBJ2-5; no reliable D call. The CDR3 contains 15 residues. V dropped 0 bases and J dropped 2 bases, with 10 bases sitting between them. Per the germline V gene, CDR1 is SGHAT and CDR2 is FQNNGV. Drawing the rest from reference TRBV11-2 and TRBJ2-5, the complete variable domain is EAGVAQSPRYKIIEKRQSVAFWCNPISGHATLYWYQQILGQGPKLLIQFQNNGVVDDSQLPKDRFSAERLKGVDSTLKIQPAKLEDSAVYLCASSLDQVGQETQYFGPGTRLLVL.

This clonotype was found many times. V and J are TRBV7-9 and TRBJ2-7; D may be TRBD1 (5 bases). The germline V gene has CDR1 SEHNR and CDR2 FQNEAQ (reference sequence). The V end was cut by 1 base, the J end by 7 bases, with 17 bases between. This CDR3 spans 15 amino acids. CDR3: CASSLGTGRAPEQYF. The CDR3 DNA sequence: TGTGCCAGCAGCTTAGGCACAGGCAGAGCGCCGGAGCAGTACTTC. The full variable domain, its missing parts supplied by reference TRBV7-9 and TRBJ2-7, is DTGVSQNPRHKITKRGQNVTFRCDPISEHNRLYWYRQTLGQGPEFLTYFQNEAQLEKSRLLSDRFSAERPKGSFSTLEIQRTEQGDSAMYLCASSLGTGRAPEQYFGPGTRLTVT.

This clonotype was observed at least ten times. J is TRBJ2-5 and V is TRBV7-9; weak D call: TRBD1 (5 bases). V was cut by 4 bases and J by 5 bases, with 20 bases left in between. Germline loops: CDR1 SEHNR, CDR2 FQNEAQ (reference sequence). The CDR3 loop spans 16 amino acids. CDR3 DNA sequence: TGTGCCAGCAGCTCCTTCTCAGGGTGGGCCAAGGAGACCCAGTACTTC. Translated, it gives CASSSFSGWAKETQYF. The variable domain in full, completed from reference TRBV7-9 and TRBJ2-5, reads DTGVSQNPRHKITKRGQNVTFRCDPISEHNRLYWYRQTLGQGPEFLTYFQNEAQLEKSRLLSDRFSAERPKGSFSTLEIQRTEQGDSAMYLCASSSFSGWAKETQYFGPGTRLLVL.

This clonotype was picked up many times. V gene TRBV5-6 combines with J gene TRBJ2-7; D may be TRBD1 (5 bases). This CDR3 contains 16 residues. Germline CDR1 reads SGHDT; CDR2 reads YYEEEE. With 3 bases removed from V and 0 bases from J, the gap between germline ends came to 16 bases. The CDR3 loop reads CASSSAPRQTSYEQYF. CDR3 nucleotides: TGTGCCAGCAGCTCTGCCCCGAGACAGACCTCCTACGAGCAGTACTTC.

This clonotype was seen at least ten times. CDR3 nucleotide sequence: TGTGCCAGCAGTTCCTGGGGCACTGAAGCTTTCTTT. Amino acids: CASSSWGTEAFF. The chain links TRBV28 to TRBJ1-1; no firm D call. This CDR3 has 12 amino acids. Germline V gene lookup returns CDR1 MDHEN and CDR2 SYDVKM. V lost 4 bases and J 4 bases, leaving 7 bases between the germline ends.

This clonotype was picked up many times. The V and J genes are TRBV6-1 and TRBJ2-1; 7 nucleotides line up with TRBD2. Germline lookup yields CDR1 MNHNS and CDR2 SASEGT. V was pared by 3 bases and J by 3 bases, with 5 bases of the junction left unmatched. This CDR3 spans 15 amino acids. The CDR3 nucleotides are TGTGCCAGCAGTGACATGGGGGGGGTCTACAATGAGCAGTTCTTC. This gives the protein CASSDMGGVYNEQFF.

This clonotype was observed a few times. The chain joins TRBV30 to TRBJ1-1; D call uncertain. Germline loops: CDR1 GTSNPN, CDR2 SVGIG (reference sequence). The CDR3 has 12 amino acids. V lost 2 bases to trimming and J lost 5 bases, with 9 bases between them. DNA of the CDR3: TGTGCCTGGAGTCTGATAGTGACTGAAGCTTTCTTT. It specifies CAWSLIVTEAFF.

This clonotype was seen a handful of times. This CDR3 is CASRGGDTSTDTQYF. The CDR3 nucleotides read TGTGCCAGCAGGGGGGGGGACACTAGCACAGATACGCAGTATTTT. The V call is TRBV7-9, the J call TRBJ2-3; D might be TRBD2 (7 bases). V lost 6 bases to trimming and J lost 0 bases, with 13 bases between them. This CDR3 contains 15 residues. Germline CDR1 SEHNR, CDR2 FQNEAQ (reference sequence). The complete variable domain, with remaining parts taken from reference TRBV7-9 and TRBJ2-3, reads DTGVSQNPRHKITKRGQNVTFRCDPISEHNRLYWYRQTLGQGPEFLTYFQNEAQLEKSRLLSDRFSAERPKGSFSTLEIQRTEQGDSAMYLCASRGGDTSTDTQYFGPGTRLTVL.

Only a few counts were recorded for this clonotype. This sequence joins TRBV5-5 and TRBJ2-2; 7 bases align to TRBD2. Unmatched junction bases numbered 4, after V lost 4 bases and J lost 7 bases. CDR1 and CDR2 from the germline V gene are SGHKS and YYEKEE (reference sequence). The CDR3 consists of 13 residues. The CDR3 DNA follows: TGTGCCAGCAGCATCTGGACTAGCGGGGAGCTGTTTTTT. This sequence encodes CASSIWTSGELFF.

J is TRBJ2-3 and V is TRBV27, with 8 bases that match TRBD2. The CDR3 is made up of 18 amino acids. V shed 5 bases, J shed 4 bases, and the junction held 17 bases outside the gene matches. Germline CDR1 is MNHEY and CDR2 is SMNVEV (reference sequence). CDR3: CASSSVPAGGLSPDTQYF. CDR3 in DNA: TGTGCCAGCAGTAGTGTTCCGGCGGGAGGACTCTCCCCAGATACGCAGTATTTT.